The source of this TCR beta chain is a study of CD8+ T cells in alopecia areata. The study's findings and limits: Numerous clones, expanded in lesions, remained in scalp and blood during tofacitinib.

In each case, RNA was isolated and then reverse transcribed into cDNA as the sequencing template. Generated by immunoSEQ multiplex PCR, the TCRdb table keeps only in-frame clones and is missing some. Here the sample spans approximately 210,000 clones, 66% being singletons. Treatment reported: oral pan-JAK inhibitor, 5-10 mg twice daily. A word on this clone: Antigen: not known.

In germline, CDR1 is SGHRS, CDR2 YFSETQ. Trimming pared 3 bases from V and 2 bases from J, leaving 11 bases between. The CDR3 extends over 14 amino acids. The starting material was CD4+ T cells sorted from blood, obtained at week 44, from a patient treated with tofacitinib. The clonotype was recovered from a human donor with alopecia areata. The chain is built from TRBV5-1 and TRBJ1-2; D is possibly TRBD1 (6 bases). In DNA, the CDR3 is TGCGCCAGCAGCTGGGGACATGGGAACTATGGCTACACCTTC. Translating it yields CASSWGHGNYGYTF.